The 22 T cell receptor beta chains below come from one sample, sequenced in a study of CD8+ T cells in alopecia areata. The pooled cutaneous lymph node cells were sorted using several markers (CD4, CD8alpha, NKG2D, NKG2ACE and others). Sequencing templates came from extracted RNA that was reverse transcribed into cDNA. Measured with immunoSEQ multiplex PCR; TCRdb has only the in-frame clones, and not every one. The repertoire has about 270,000 clones, none seen only once; the ten largest take 0.9% to 1.5%. Sequencing was done on a sample of CD4+ T cells sorted from a lymph node. Receptors were obtained from a C3H/HeJ mouse with alopecia areata. As its MHC haplotype, the strain has H2-k.

This clone has ten or more counts. Gene names denote mouse genes. The DNA ends 4 residues before the CDR3 does, and the rest of the CDR3 is filled in from the germline J gene. The chain has TRBV16 and TRBJ2-1; 9 nucleotides match TRBD1. Germline CDR1 and CDR2: SGHSA and FRNQAP. The CDR3 has 16 amino acids. Trimming removed 1 base from V and 5 bases from J; junction bases left unmatched: 6. CDR3 sequence: CASSLGSRDRDAEQFF. CDR3 DNA, as far as it was read: TGTGCAAGCAGCTTAGGGTCCCGGGACAGGGATGCT.

This clone has more than one count but fewer than ten. A much larger clone sits a single nucleotide away, making a read error possible. Each gene name is a mouse one. The observed sequence ends 4 residues before the CDR3 terminus, with the missing tail filled in from the germline J gene. V and J are TRBV19 and TRBJ1-2; possibly TRBD1 for D (5 bases). This CDR3 spans 14 amino acids. V was cut by 3 bases and J by 0 bases, with 9 bases left in between. Germline lookup yields CDR1 FNHDT and CDR2 SITEND (reference sequence). The sequenced CDR3 bases are TGTGCCAGCAGTACCCGGACAACAAACTCC. The encoded protein is CASSTRTTNS. The complete CDR3 sequence is CASSTRTTNSDYTF.

This clone appeared a few times. Here the gene names and germline are mouse. The CDR3 end lies 4 residues beyond the end of the read and is filled in from the germline J gene. The V and J genes are TRBV5 and TRBJ2-3; TRBD2 aligns across 9 bases. CDR3 length: 17 residues. The trim removed 0 bases at V and 0 bases at J, leaving 4 bases unmatched. CDR1 is LGHNA and CDR2 is YNLKQL in the germline V gene (reference sequence). CDR3 residues: CASSQDLGGPSAETLYF. The part of the CDR3 DNA that was read is TGTGCCAGCAGCCAAGATTTGGGGGGGCCTAGTGCAGAA.

This clone was observed a handful of times. The germline and genes are mouse ones. Read data end 4 residues before the CDR3 end; the end is taken from the germline J gene. The chain recombines TRBV31 with TRBJ2-2; a weak D match, TRBD1 (6 bases). V was pared by 2 bases and J by 4 bases, with 8 bases between. There are 13 residues in the CDR3. Germline CDR1 is GKSSPN and CDR2 is SITVG. The part of the CDR3 DNA that was read is TGTGCCTGGAGTGCGGACAGCACCGGG. It codes for CAWSADSTG. The entire CDR3 protein reads CAWSADSTGQLYF.

In this sample, this clone turned up a few times. Gene names and germline match the mouse. The missing CDR3 end, 3 residues past where the read stops, is filled in from the germline J gene. The same CDR3 also results from other DNA sequences found in this sample. V is TRBV19 and J is TRBJ1-6; D possibly corresponds to TRBD1 (6 bases). TRBJ1-6 is designated an ORF whose function remains uncertain. Trimming removed 6 bases from V and 0 bases from J, with 10 bases in between. This CDR3 region has 15 residues. Germline-derived CDR1 and CDR2 are FNHDT and SITEND (reference sequence). Here the CDR3 reads CASTSDSSYNSPLYF. Partial CDR3 DNA: TGTGCCAGCACCTCGGACAGTTCCTATAATTCGCCC.

This clone was seen more than once but under ten times. The gene symbols are mouse symbols. With the read ending 4 residues before the CDR3 end, the germline J gene is used to fill in that end. Other nucleotide sequences from this sample produce the same CDR3. The chain recombines TRBV19 with TRBJ2-5, with 7 positions matching TRBD1. CDR1 FNHDT and CDR2 SITEND come from the germline V gene (reference sequence). The CDR3 spans 14 residues. CDR3 bases read: TGTGCCAGCAGTATACGACAGGGTGGAGAC. Its translation: CASSIRQGGD. The entire CDR3 sequence reads CASSIRQGGDTQYF. The full variable domain, rest sourced from reference TRBV19 and TRBJ2-5, is GGIITQTPKFLIGQEGQKLTLKCQQNFNHDTMYWYRQDSGKGLRLIYYSITENDLQKGDLSEGYDASREKKSSFSLTVTSAQKNEMAVFLCASSIRQGGDTQYFGPGTRLLVL.

Remarks on this clone: Any gene name here is a mouse gene name. The read terminates 4 residues before the CDR3 end, so the remaining end is supplied by the germline J gene. This chain uses TRBV1 with TRBJ2-3, with D uncertain. Germline V lookup: CDR1 NSQYPW, CDR2 LRSPGD (reference sequence). The length of the CDR3 is 15 residues. The germline V and J ends were trimmed by 0 bases and 0 bases, with 7 bases remaining between them. This CDR3 reads CTCSADTSSAETLYF. The sequenced CDR3 bases are TGCACCTGCAGTGCAGATACATCTAGTGCAGAA.

With respect to this clone: Gene and germline names: mouse. The CDR3 end lies 4 residues beyond the end of the read and is filled in from the germline J gene. The chain carries TRBV31 and TRBJ2-3; weak D call: TRBD2 (6 bases). The V gene's germline CDR1 is GKSSPN and CDR2 SITVG. V lost 0 bases to trimming and J lost 0 bases, with 10 bases between them. The CDR3 loop spans 15 amino acids. The DNA read from the CDR3 is TGTGCCTGGAGTCTAAGCTGGGGTAGTGCAGAA. Amino acids: CAWSLSWGSAE. The full CDR3 sequence reads CAWSLSWGSAETLYF. Combining the CDR3 with reference TRBV31 and TRBJ2-3 gives the whole variable domain AQTIHQWPVAEIKAVGSPLSLGCTIKGKSSPNLYWYWQATGGTLQQLFYSITVGQVESVVQLNLSASRPKDDQFILSTEKLLLSHSGFYLCAWSLSWGSAETLYFGSGTRLTVL.

This clone was seen more than once but under ten times. Mouse gene names apply. The sequenced fragment ends 4 residues before the CDR3 boundary, so the rest is inferred from the germline J gene. This chain joins TRBV13-2 and TRBJ2-7; 7 nucleotides match TRBD2. CDR1 is NNHNN, CDR2 SYGAGS, per germline (reference sequence). Trimming took 2 bases from V and 3 from J; bases not matched to a gene: 2. The CDR3 spans 13 residues. The CDR3 bases that were read are TGTGCCAGCGGTGACAGACTGGGCTAT. Protein product: CASGDRLGY. The CDR3, in full, reads CASGDRLGYEQYF.

This clone has just a few counts. Mouse germline and gene names are used. The read ends 4 residues shy of where the CDR3 ends; the end is completed using the germline J gene. This CDR3 is also generated by other DNA sequences in the sample. The chain carries TRBV13-1 and TRBJ2-7; 9 positions agree with TRBD1. The CDR3 runs 14 residues. Unmatched junction bases numbered 1, after V lost 3 bases and J lost 0 bases. Germline CDR1 and CDR2: NSHNY and SYGAGN. CDR3 DNA, as far as it was read: TGTGCCAGCAGTGCGACAGGGGGCTCCTAT. This translates into CASSATGGSY. The CDR3 in full is CASSATGGSYEQYF.

This clone was observed a handful of times. Gene names denote mouse genes. The read halts 4 residues ahead of the CDR3 end, with the missing end drawn from the germline J gene. V usage is TRBV13-3 and J usage is TRBJ1-2; the match to TRBD1 covers 9 bases. The CDR3 runs to 13 residues. V shed 6 bases and J 4 bases; nucleotides not matched to a gene: 4. The germline V gene encodes CDR1 NNHDY and CDR2 SYVADS. The covered CDR3 bases are TGTGCCAGCAAGGGGACAGGGCGCTCC. It yields the protein CASKGTGRS. In full, the CDR3 reads CASKGTGRSDYTF.

As regards this clone: Gene names denote mouse genes. The read finishes 4 residues shy of the CDR3 end, and the germline J gene is used to complete it. The chain employs TRBV29 and TRBJ2-7; 7 nucleotides match TRBD1. The V and J ends lost 9 bases and 0 bases, in that order; junction bases with no gene match: 2. The CDR3 loop spans 12 amino acids. From germline, CDR1 is MSHET and CDR2 SYDVDS. CDR3 residues: CARRDSSYEQYF. Partial CDR3 DNA: TGTGCTAGACGGGACAGCTCCTAT.

Turning to this clone: Mouse gene names and germline throughout. The missing CDR3 end, 4 residues past where the read stops, is filled in from the germline J gene. Additional DNA sequences in this sample encode the identical CDR3. The chain links TRBV5 to TRBJ2-5, with 7 bases aligning to TRBD1. The CDR3 totals 14 residues. Germline CDR1 is LGHNA and CDR2 is YNLKQL (reference sequence). This CDR3 reads CASSQNRGEDTQYF. CDR3 DNA, as far as it was read: TGTGCCAGCAGCCAAAACAGGGGAGAAGAC.

As for this clone: Gene names are the mouse ones. The CDR3 reads CASSPPTGGAETLYF. The sequenced CDR3 bases are TGTGCCAGCAGTCCACCGACTGGGGGGGCAGAA. The chain recombines TRBV13-1 with TRBJ2-3; 10 nucleotides line up with TRBD2. The read halts 4 residues ahead of the CDR3 end, with the missing end drawn from the germline J gene. The V segment lost 4 bases and the J segment 3 bases; nucleotides outside the gene matches: 5. Per germline, CDR1 NSHNY and CDR2 SYGAGN. This CDR3 has 15 amino acids.

This clone was observed a handful of times. Gene names and germline match the mouse. The read ends 4 residues early relative to the CDR3; the germline J gene fills the gap. This same CDR3 is encoded by further DNA sequences in the sample. This sequence joins TRBV1 and TRBJ2-5, with 11 bases fitting TRBD1. The CDR3 is made up of 16 amino acids. Germline CDR1 NSQYPW, CDR2 LRSPGD (reference sequence). The covered CDR3 bases are TGCACCTGCAGTGCAGATGCGGGACAGGGGGGCGAC. It yields the protein CTCSADAGQGGD. The whole CDR3 sequence reads CTCSADAGQGGDTQYF.

This clone showed up many times. Mouse names are used for the genes. The read gets to within 4 residues of the CDR3 end, and the germline J gene fills in the rest. The gene calls are TRBV12-1 and TRBJ2-7; possible D gene TRBD2, 6 bases. CDR3 length: 13 amino acids. CDR1 is SGHSN and CDR2 is HYEKVE in the germline V gene. With 8 bases removed from V and 0 bases from J, the gap between germline ends came to 13 bases. CDR3 DNA (partial): TGTGCCATCAGTAGTGGGGGCTCCTAT. Its protein is CAISSGGSY. Given in full, the CDR3 is CAISSGGSYEQYF. Variable domain in full (rest from reference TRBV12-1 and TRBJ2-7): DSGVVQSPRHIIKEKGGRSVLTCIPISGHSNVVWYQQTLGKELKFLIQHYEKVERDKGFLPSRFSVQQFDDYHSEMNMSALELEDSAMYFCAISSGGSYEQYFGPGTRLTVL.

There are a few counts of this clone. Gene names denote mouse genes. This CDR3 reads CASSGQGRENYAEQFF. The CDR3 DNA, read in part, is TGTGCCAGCAGTGGGCAGGGGAGGGAAAACTATGCT. The chain links TRBV14 to TRBJ2-1, with a weak D call TRBD1 (6 bases). The read gets to within 4 residues of the CDR3 end, and the germline J gene fills in the rest. Trimming removed 4 bases from V and 1 base from J, with 15 bases in between. This CDR3 has 16 residues. Germline CDR1 SGHDT, CDR2 FRDEAV.

This clone has only a few counts. Each gene name is a mouse one. The read stops 4 residues short of the end of the CDR3; the missing end is completed from the germline J gene. J is TRBJ2-7 and V is TRBV16, with D possibly being TRBD2 (7 bases). CDR3 length: 15 residues. The V and J ends lost 0 bases and 3 bases respectively, with 12 bases between them. The V gene's germline CDR1 is SGHSA and CDR2 FRNQAP. CDR3 sequence reads: CASSLDWGALYEQYF. The CDR3 DNA, read in part, is TGTGCAAGCAGCTTAGATTGGGGGGCCCTCTAT.

This clone came up a few times. Genes here carry mouse names. The read ends 4 residues shy of where the CDR3 ends; the end is completed using the germline J gene. This sample also contains other DNA sequences that code for the same CDR3. The chain employs TRBV13-1 and TRBJ2-7; D is possibly TRBD1 (5 bases). Germline V gene sequence: CDR1 NSHNY, CDR2 SYGAGN. V was pared by 5 bases and J by 0 bases, with 6 bases between. The CDR3 consists of 12 residues. The CDR3 protein is CASRRGSYEQYF. The part of the CDR3 DNA that was read is TGTGCCAGCAGAAGGGGCTCCTAT.

As to this clone: The genes are named according to mouse. The read finishes 4 residues shy of the CDR3 end, and the germline J gene is used to complete it. At the DNA level, this CDR3 is encoded by other sequences in the same sample as well. The chain links TRBV19 to TRBJ2-2; 7 bases are a match to TRBD1. With 5 bases clipped from V and 1 base from J, the junction kept 2 bases outside the gene matches. CDR3 length: 14 amino acids. Germline V gene sequence: CDR1 FNHDT, CDR2 SITEND (reference sequence). The CDR3 region is CASSRDRNTGQLYF. CDR3 DNA (partial): TGTGCCAGCAGCAGGGACAGAAACACCGGG.

This clone was picked up a small number of times. This may arise from a read error, as a much more abundant clone is one base away. Gene names denote mouse genes. The CDR3 end lies 4 residues beyond the end of the read and is filled in from the germline J gene. Other DNA sequences from this sample encode an identical CDR3 as well. The J gene is TRBJ2-1, the V gene TRBV1; 7 bases agree with TRBD1. The CDR3 loop spans 15 amino acids. J gave up 0 bases and V 2 bases, and 1 base lay outside the gene matches. Germline CDR1 and CDR2: NSQYPW and LRSPGD (reference sequence). The DNA read from the CDR3 is TGCACCTGCAGTGCACGGGACAGTAACTATGCT. This gives the protein CTCSARDSNYA. The CDR3 reads in full as CTCSARDSNYAEQFF.

This clone appeared a few times. Genes here carry mouse names. Read data end 4 residues before the CDR3 end; the end is taken from the germline J gene. This chain connects TRBV13-3 to TRBJ1-2; D perhaps matches TRBD1 (5 bases). Germline CDR1 is NNHDY and CDR2 is SYVADS. The CDR3 runs 14 residues. The CDR3 loop reads CASSDQGGGSDYTF. CDR3 DNA, as far as it was read: TGTGCCAGCAGTGACCAGGGTGGTGGGTCC.